Each of the 15 T cell receptor beta chains below was sequenced from the same sample in a study of blood T cell repertoires in COVID-19. TCRdb's table, derived via immunoSEQ multiplex PCR, lists solely in-frame clones and lacks some. The repertoire holds fewer than 35,000 clones, with roughly 89% as singletons. The sequenced sample consisted of peripheral blood. The receptors originated from a man in his 70s with active COVID-19.

The chain is built from TRBV7-8 and TRBJ2-2, with TRBD2 matching over 8 bases. CDR1 is SGHVS and CDR2 is FQNEAQ in the germline V gene. J was trimmed by 0 bases and V by 1 base; bases with no gene match: 7. The CDR3 has 18 residues. The CDR3 DNA sequence: TGTGCCAGCAGCTTAGAACGGGCGGGGGGCCCGAACACCGGGGAGCTGTTTTTT. Its translation: CASSLERAGGPNTGELFF.

This clone appeared a single time. The chain combines TRBV6-6 with TRBJ1-2; no clear D gene. The CDR3 is 13 amino acids. Germline-derived CDR1 and CDR2 are MNHNY and SVGAGI (reference sequence). Trimming took off 6 bases at V and 3 bases at J, with 11 bases between the two ends. The CDR3: CASSPMADYGYTF. The CDR3 DNA is TGTGCCAGCAGCCCTATGGCGGACTATGGCTACACCTTC.

This clone was counted between two and nine times. The chain has TRBV6-2 or TRBV6-3 and TRBJ2-1; 7 nucleotides align to TRBD1. Germline CDR1 MNHEY, CDR2 SVGEGT. After removal of 2 bases from V and 8 bases from J, the junction contained 6 bases not matched to a gene. The CDR3 spans 14 residues. The CDR3 sequence: CASSYVTGIDEQFF. The DNA for the CDR3 is TGTGCCAGCAGTTACGTGACAGGGATAGATGAGCAGTTCTTC.

The chain uses TRBV7-2 and TRBJ2-3; 13 nucleotides match TRBD2. Germline V gene data show CDR1 as SGHTA and CDR2 as FQGNSA. With V trimmed by 3 bases and J by 6 bases, 3 bases remained unmatched. This CDR3 is built from 15 residues. The CDR3 DNA reads as TGTGCCAGCAGCTTCGGACTAGCGGGGGATGATACGCAGTATTTT. Protein: CASSFGLAGDDTQYF.

The gene calls are TRBV5-1 and TRBJ2-3, with 8 positions matching TRBD2. Looked up from germline, CDR1 is SGHRS and CDR2 is YFSETQ. The CDR3 sequence is 15 residues long. V lost 2 bases, J lost 3 bases, and 5 bases stayed unmatched. Here the CDR3 DNA reads TGCGCCAGCAGCTTCCCAGAGCGGGGGACAGATACGCAGTATTTT. Translation gives CASSFPERGTDTQYF.

The chain has TRBV19 and TRBJ1-5; TRBD1 might be the D (5 bases). V was pared by 7 bases and J by 7 bases, with 20 bases between. Looked up from germline, CDR1 is LNHDA and CDR2 is SQIVND (reference sequence). The CDR3 contains 15 residues. The CDR3 DNA reads TGTGCCAGTATGGTCGGGACTCTAGATTGGCAGCCCCAGCATTTT. Translated: CASMVGTLDWQPQHF. Looking up the rest from reference TRBV19 and TRBJ1-5 gives the full variable domain: DGGITQSPKYLFRKEGQNVTLSCEQNLNHDAMYWYRQDPGQGLRLIYYSQIVNDFQKGDIAEGYSVSREKKESFPLTVTSAQKNPTAFYLCASMVGTLDWQPQHFGDGTRLSIL.

The DNA for the CDR3 is TGTGCCAGCAGCCAGGACGCCGGGGGTCAGCCCCAGCATTTT. It yields the protein CASSQDAGGQPQHF. The chain uses TRBV3-1 (or the pseudogene TRBV3-2) and TRBJ1-5; tentative D call: TRBD1 (5 bases). Germline loops: CDR1 LGHDT, CDR2 YNNKEL (reference sequence). V shed 3 bases and J shed 6 bases, with 12 bases lying between them. The CDR3 has 14 amino acids.

CDR3 in DNA: TGTGCCAGCAGCCGGACAGGGGCTACTAACTATGGCTACACCTTC. The encoded protein is CASSRTGATNYGYTF. V is TRBV16 and J is TRBJ1-2, with TRBD1 identical over 9 bases. The CDR3 covers 15 residues. Germline V gene lookup returns CDR1 KGHSY and CDR2 FQNENV. V shed 4 bases, J shed 0 bases, and the junction held 3 bases outside the gene matches.

The gene calls are TRBV28 and TRBJ2-2, with 10 bases aligning to TRBD2. The CDR3 consists of 18 residues. The germline gives CDR1 MDHEN, CDR2 SYDVKM. J was trimmed by 4 bases and V by 5 bases; bases with no gene match: 13. The CDR3 coding sequence is TGTGCCAGCAGTCGGGATAGCGGGGGGTATAGTATCACCGGGGAGCTGTTTTTT. Its translation: CASSRDSGGYSITGELFF.

The chain employs TRBV19 and TRBJ2-7; 8 bases line up with TRBD1. With 5 bases clipped from V and 1 base from J, the junction kept 7 bases outside the gene matches. The germline CDR1 and CDR2 sequences are LNHDA and SQIVND (reference sequence). The CDR3 sequence is 15 residues long. CDR3 bases: TGTGCCAGTAGTCCCGGACAGGGTGTATCCTACGAGCAGTACTTC. This gives the protein CASSPGQGVSYEQYF. Variable domain in full (rest from reference TRBV19 and TRBJ2-7): DGGITQSPKYLFRKEGQNVTLSCEQNLNHDAMYWYRQDPGQGLRLIYYSQIVNDFQKGDIAEGYSVSREKKESFPLTVTSAQKNPTAFYLCASSPGQGVSYEQYFGPGTRLTVT.

The chain has TRBV2 and TRBJ1-4; D might be TRBD1 (5 bases). The germline V and J ends were trimmed by 6 bases and 11 bases, with 16 bases remaining between them. Germline lookup yields CDR1 SNHLY and CDR2 FYNNEI. The length of the CDR3 is 13 residues. CDR3 residues: CASRISSQGKLFF. CDR3 nucleotide sequence: TGTGCCAGCAGAATCTCCTCCCAGGGTAAACTGTTTTTT.

This chain connects TRBV5-1 to TRBJ1-1; 7 nucleotides line up with TRBD1. The germline gives CDR1 SGHRS, CDR2 YFSETQ. The CDR3 length is 15 residues. J was trimmed by 5 bases and V by 3 bases; bases with no gene match: 10. The CDR3: CASSSDTTGVTEAFF. CDR3 nucleotides: TGCGCCAGCAGCTCGGATACCACAGGGGTAACTGAAGCTTTCTTT.

The chain is built from TRBV5-1 and TRBJ2-1; 11 bases are shared with TRBD2. V gave up 5 bases and J gave up 2 bases; unmatched junction bases: 6. CDR1 is SGHRS and CDR2 is YFSETQ in the germline V gene. The CDR3 is made up of 16 amino acids. This CDR3 is CASRSTLAGAYNEQFF. CDR3 coding DNA: TGCGCCAGCAGATCCACACTAGCGGGGGCCTACAATGAGCAGTTCTTC.

The chain combines TRBV4-1 with TRBJ1-4; D uncertain. The germline V gene has CDR1 MGHRA and CDR2 YSYEKL. V was pared by 0 bases and J by 0 bases, with 8 bases between. This CDR3 has 16 amino acids. The CDR3, as DNA: TGCGCCAGCAGCCAAGATCTCGGTGCAACTAATGAAAAACTGTTTTTT. Protein sequence: CASSQDLGATNEKLFF.

The chain recombines TRBV7-8 with TRBJ2-7; D is perhaps TRBD1 (6 bases). The CDR3 is made up of 15 amino acids. V lost 1 base, J lost 4 bases, and 14 bases lay in between. Germline V CDR1 and CDR2: SGHVS, FQNEAQ. CDR3 bases: TGTGCCAGCAGCTTAGACAGGGTTATAAGTTACGAGCAGTACTTC. Translated, it gives CASSLDRVISYEQYF. The full variable domain, in which reference TRBV7-8 and TRBJ2-7 provide the parts outside the CDR3, is GAGVSQSPRYKVAKRGQDVALRCDPISGHVSLFWYQQALGQGPEFLTYFQNEAQLDKSGLPSDRFFAERPEGSVSTLKIQRTQQEDSAVYLCASSLDRVISYEQYFGPGTRLTVT.